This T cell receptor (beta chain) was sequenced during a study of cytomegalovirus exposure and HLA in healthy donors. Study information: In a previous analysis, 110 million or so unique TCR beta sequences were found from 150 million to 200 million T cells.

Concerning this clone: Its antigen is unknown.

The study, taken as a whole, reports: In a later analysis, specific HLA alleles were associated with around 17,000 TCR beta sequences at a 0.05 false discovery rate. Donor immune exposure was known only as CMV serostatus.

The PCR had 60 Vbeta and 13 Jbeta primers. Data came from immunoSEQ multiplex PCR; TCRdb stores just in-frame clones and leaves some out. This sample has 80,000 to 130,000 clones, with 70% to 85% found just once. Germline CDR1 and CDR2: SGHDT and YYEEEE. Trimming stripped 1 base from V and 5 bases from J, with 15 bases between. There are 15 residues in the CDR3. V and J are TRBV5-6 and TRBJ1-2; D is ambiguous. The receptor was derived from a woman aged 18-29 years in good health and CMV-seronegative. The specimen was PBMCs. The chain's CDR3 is CASSLINELYYGYTF. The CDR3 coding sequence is TGTGCCAGCAGCTTGATAAACGAGCTTTATTATGGCTACACCTTC.